The entry below describes one T cell receptor (beta chain). Its antigen is unidentified. The data were taken from a study of blood T cells in healthy people across ages. Findings of the study overall: Significant beta diversity loss was already apparent by age approximately 40, declining roughly linearly.

A second PCR of 7 to 11 cycles used a sample-barcoded 5' primer and a J-beta primer mix. Each CDR3 protein gets one entry after TCRdb re-called the 5' RACE reads with MiXCR. This sample has some 1.4 million distinct CDR3 sequences; 42% occur once, and the top ten carry roughly 7.9%. The sample was blood. This receptor was taken from a woman between 18 and 30 years old in good health.

The CDR3 region is CASSLGTGRANYGYTF. The CDR3 DNA reads TGTGCCAGCAGTTTAGGGACAGGGAGAGCCAACTATGGCTACACCTTC. The J gene is TRBJ1-2, the V gene TRBV12-3 or TRBV12-4; TRBD1 agrees at 8 bases. The CDR3 extends over 16 amino acids. V shed 1 base, J shed 2 bases, and the junction held 6 bases outside the gene matches.